This paragraph reports one TCR beta chain. Germline V gene data show CDR1 as MNHEY and CDR2 as SMNVEV (reference sequence). The V and J ends lost 6 bases and 7 bases respectively, with 13 bases between them. CDR3 size: 12 residues. The data were produced by immunoSEQ multiplex PCR, yet TCRdb's version contains in-frame clones alone and is incomplete. The table has about 98,000 clones, 92% seen once. The record originates from a study of T cell changes during pregnancy in multiple sclerosis. V gene TRBV27 combines with J gene TRBJ2-7; D remains ambiguous. This clonotype originated in a female donor in good health, enrolled as a control in a pregnancy study. This specimen was peripheral blood, taken after pregnancy. Here the CDR3 reads CASSNPSGEQYF. The CDR3 DNA follows: TGTGCCAGCAGCAATCCGTCGGGTGAGCAGTACTTC.